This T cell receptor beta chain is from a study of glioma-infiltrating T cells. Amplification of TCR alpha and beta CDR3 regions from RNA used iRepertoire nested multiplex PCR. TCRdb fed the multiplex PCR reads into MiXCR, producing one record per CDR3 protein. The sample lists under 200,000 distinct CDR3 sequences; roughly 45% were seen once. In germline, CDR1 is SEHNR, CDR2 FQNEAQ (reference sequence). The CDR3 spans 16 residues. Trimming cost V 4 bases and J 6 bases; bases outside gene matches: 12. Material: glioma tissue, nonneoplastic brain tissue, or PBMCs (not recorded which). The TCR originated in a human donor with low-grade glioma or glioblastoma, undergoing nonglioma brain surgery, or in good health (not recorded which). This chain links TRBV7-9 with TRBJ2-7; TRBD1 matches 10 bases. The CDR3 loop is CASSSLWGQGLGEQYF. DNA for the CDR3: TGTGCCAGCAGCTCCCTTTGGGGACAGGGGTTAGGCGAGCAGTACTTC.